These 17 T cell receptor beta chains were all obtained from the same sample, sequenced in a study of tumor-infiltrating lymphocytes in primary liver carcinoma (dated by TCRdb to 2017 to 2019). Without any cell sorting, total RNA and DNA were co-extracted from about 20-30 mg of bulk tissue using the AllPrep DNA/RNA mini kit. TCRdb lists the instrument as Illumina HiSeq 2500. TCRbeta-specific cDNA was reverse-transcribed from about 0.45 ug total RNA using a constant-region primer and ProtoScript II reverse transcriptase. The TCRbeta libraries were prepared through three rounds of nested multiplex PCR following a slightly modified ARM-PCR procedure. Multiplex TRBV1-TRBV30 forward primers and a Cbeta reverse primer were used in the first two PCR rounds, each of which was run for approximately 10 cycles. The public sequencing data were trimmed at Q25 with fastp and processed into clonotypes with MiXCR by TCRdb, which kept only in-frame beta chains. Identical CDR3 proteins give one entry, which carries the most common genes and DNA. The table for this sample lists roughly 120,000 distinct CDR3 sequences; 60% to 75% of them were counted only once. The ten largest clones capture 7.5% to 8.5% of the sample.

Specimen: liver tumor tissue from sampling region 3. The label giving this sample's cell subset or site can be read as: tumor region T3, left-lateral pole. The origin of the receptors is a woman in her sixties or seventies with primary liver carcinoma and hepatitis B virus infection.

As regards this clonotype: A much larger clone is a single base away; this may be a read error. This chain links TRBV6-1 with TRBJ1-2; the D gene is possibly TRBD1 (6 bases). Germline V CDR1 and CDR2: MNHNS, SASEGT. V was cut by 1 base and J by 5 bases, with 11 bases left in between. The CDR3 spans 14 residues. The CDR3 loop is CASSEGGAVYGYTF. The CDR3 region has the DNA TGTGCCAGCAGTGAAGGGGGGGCGGTATATGGCTACACCTTC.

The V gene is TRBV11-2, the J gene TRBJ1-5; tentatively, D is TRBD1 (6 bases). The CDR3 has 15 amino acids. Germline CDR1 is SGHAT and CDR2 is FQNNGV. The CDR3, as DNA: TGTGTGAGCTCCCCTATGGGAGGGGACAACCAGCCCCAGCATTTT. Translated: CVSSPMGGDNQPQHF. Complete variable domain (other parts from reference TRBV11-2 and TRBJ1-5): EAGVAQSPRYKIIEKRQSVAFWCNPISGHATLYWYQQILGQGPKLLIQFQNNGVVDDSQLPKDRFSAERLKGVDSTLKIQPAKLEDSAVYLCVSSPMGGDNQPQHFGDGTRLSIL.

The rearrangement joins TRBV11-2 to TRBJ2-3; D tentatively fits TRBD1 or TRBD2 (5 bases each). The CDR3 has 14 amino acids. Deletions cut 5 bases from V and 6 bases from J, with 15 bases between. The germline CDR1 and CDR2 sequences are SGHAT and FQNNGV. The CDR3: CASSLRQRADTQYF. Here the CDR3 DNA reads TGTGCCAGCAGCCTACGACAGAGGGCGGATACGCAGTATTTT.

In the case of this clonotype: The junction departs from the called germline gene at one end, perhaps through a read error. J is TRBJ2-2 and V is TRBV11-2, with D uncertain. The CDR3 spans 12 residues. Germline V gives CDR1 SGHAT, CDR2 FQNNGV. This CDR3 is CVSSSWGGELFF. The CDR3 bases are TGTGTCAGCAGCTCCTGGGGCGGGGAGCTGTTTTTT.

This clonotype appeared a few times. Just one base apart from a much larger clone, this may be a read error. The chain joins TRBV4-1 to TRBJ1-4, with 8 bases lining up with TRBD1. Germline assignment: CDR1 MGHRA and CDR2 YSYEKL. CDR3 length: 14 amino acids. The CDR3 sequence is CASNQGTGGRELFF. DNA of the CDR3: TGCGCCAGCAACCAAGGGACAGGAGGGAGGGAACTGTTTTTT.

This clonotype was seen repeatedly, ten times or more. The CDR3 reads CSVEGGRSGYEQYF. CDR3 nucleotides: TGCAGCGTTGAAGGGGGTCGGTCGGGCTACGAGCAGTACTTC. V is TRBV29-1 and J is TRBJ2-7, with D unresolved. This CDR3 is 14 amino acids long. The germline gives CDR1 SQVTM, CDR2 ANQGSEA. V was cut by 1 base and J by 3 bases, with 13 bases left in between.

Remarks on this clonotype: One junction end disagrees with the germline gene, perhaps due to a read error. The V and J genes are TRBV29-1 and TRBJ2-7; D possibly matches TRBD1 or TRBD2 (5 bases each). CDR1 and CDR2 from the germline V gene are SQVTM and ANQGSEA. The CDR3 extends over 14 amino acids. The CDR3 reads CSVEAGRGYYGQYF. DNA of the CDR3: TGCAGCGTTGAAGCGGGCCGGGGCTACTACGGGCAGTACTTC.

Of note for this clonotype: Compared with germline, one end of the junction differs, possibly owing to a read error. CDR3 sequence: CASCLTHRQGYRGEHFF. The CDR3 DNA is TGTGCCAGCTGCTTAACCCACAGACAGGGGTACAGGGGTGAGCATTTCTTC. This chain connects TRBV11-2 to TRBJ2-1, with 8 bases matching TRBD1. This CDR3 is built from 17 residues. Germline values: CDR1 SGHAT, CDR2 FQNNGV.

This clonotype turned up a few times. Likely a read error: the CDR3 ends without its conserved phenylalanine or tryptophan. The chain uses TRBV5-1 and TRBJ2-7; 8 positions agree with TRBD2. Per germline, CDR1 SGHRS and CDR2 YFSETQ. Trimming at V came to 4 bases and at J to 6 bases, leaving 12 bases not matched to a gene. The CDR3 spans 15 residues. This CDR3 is CASSPVAGSLFEQYL. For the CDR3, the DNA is TGCGCCAGCAGCCCAGTAGCGGGGAGTCTCTTCGAGCAGTACTTA.

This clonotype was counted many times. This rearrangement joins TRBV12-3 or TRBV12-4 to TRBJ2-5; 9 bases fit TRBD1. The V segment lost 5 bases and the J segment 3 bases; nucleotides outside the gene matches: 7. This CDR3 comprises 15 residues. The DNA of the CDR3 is TGTGCCAGCAGTAAAACAGGGGGCCGGGAAGAGACCCAGTACTTC. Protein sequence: CASSKTGGREETQYF.

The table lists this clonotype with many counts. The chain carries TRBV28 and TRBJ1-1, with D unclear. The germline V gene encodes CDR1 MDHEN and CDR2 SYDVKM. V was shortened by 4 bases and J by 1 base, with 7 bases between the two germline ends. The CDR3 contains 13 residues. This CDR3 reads CASSSVRNTEAFF. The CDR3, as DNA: TGTGCCAGCAGTTCCGTCAGGAACACTGAAGCTTTCTTT.

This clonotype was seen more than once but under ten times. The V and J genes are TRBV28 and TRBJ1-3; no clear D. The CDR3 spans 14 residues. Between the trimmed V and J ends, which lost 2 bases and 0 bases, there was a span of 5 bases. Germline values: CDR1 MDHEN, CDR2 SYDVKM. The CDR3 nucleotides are TGTGCCAGCAGTTTACCCGTCTCTGGAAACACCATATATTTT. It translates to CASSLPVSGNTIYF.

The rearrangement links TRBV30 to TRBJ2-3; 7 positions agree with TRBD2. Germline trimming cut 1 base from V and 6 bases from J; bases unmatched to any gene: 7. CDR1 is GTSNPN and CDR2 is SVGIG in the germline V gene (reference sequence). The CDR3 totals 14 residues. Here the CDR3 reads CAWSEGRETDTQYF. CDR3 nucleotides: TGTGCCTGGAGTGAGGGGCGGGAGACTGATACGCAGTATTTT.

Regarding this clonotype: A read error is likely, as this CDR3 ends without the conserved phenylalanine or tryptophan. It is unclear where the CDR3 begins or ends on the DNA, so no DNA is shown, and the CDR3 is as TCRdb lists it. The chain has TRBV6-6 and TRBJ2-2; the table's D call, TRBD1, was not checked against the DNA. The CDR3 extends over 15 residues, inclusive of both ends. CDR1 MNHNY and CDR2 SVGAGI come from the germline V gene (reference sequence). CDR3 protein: CASSYGAGVAGELFL.

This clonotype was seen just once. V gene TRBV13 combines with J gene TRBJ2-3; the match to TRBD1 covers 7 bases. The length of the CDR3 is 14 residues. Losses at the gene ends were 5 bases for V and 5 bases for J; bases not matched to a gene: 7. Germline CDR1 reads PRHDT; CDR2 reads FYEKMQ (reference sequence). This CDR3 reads CASSHRGYEDTQYF. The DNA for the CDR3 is TGTGCCAGCAGCCACAGGGGTTACGAAGATACGCAGTATTTT.

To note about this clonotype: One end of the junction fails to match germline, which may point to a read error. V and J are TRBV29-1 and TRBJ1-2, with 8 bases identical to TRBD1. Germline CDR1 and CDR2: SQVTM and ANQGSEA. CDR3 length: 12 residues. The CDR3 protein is CSVEDRDYGNTF. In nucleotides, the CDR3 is TGCAGCGTCGAGGACAGGGACTATGGCAACACCTTC.

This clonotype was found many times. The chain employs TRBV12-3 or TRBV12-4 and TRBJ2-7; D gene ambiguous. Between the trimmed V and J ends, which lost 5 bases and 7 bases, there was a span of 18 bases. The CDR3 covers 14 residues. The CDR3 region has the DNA TGTGCCAGCAGTCCTGTATGGGCCATGGGTGAGCAGTACTTC. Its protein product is CASSPVWAMGEQYF.